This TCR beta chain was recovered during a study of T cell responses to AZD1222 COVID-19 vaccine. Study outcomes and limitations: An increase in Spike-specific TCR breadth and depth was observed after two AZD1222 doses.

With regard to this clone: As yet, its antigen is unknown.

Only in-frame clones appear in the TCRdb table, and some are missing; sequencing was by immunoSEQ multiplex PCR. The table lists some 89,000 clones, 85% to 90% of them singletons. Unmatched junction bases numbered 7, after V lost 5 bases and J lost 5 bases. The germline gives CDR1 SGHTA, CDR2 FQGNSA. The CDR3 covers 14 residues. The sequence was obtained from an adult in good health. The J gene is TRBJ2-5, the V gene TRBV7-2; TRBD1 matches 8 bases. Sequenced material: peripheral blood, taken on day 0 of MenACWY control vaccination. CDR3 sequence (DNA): TGTGCCAGCAGCGATAGACAGGGGCAGGAGACCCAGTACTTC. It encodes CASSDRQGQETQYF.